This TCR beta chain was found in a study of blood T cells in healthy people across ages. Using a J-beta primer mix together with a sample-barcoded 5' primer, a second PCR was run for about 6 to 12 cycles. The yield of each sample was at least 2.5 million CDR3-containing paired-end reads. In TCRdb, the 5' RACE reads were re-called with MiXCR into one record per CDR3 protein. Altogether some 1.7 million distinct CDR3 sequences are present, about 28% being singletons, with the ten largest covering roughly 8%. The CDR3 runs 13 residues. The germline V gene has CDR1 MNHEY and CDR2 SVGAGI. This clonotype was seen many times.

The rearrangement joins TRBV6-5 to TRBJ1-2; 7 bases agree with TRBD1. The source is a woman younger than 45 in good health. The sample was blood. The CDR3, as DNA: TGTGCGCCTAGGGACAGACTTTACTATGGCTACACCTTC. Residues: CAPRDRLYYGYTF.